Listed below are T cell receptor beta chains from one sample, sequenced in a study of T cell changes during pregnancy in multiple sclerosis. This table comes from immunoSEQ multiplex PCR, and its TCRdb copy is limited to in-frame clones, with some not included. The table shows approximately 53,000 clones, with around 89% occurring only once. The sample was peripheral blood, taken after pregnancy. Every receptor here comes from a female donor in good health, enrolled as a control in a pregnancy study. Both conserved end residues are trimmed from each CDR3. D genes are given only for firm matches.

CDR3aa: ASSKGENEQF
v_gene: TRBV6-5
d_gene: .

CDR3aa: ASSVAGGGNEQF
v_gene: TRBV6-4
d_gene: TRBD2

CDR3aa: AWTQGGLEQY
v_gene: TRBV30
d_gene: .

CDR3aa: ASSAPGQGVETQY
v_gene: TRBV7-6
d_gene: TRBD1

CDR3aa: ASSRDRDRQPQH
v_gene: TRBV6-5
d_gene: TRBD1

CDR3aa: ASSADRGASTRETQY
v_gene: TRBV9
d_gene: TRBD1

CDR3aa: ASSQGPGRGTEAF
v_gene: TRBV4-3
d_gene: .

CDR3aa: ASSLPGTGVLREQY
v_gene: TRBV28
d_gene: TRBD1

CDR3aa: ASSPKGGGGEAF
v_gene: TRBV4-1
d_gene: .

CDR3aa: ASSQAGQGALGNEKLF
v_gene: TRBV4-2
d_gene: TRBD1